Reported below is one TCR beta chain. The data originate from a study of shared clonotypes between healthy human individuals. The method was immunoSEQ multiplex PCR; TCRdb's version includes in-frame clones alone and lacks a portion of them. The sample shows about 490,000 clones, less than 80% of them seen only once. Trimming stripped 3 bases from V and 5 bases from J, with 10 bases between. Germline CDR1 is SQVTM and CDR2 is ANQGSEA. CDR3 size: 12 residues. V gene TRBV29-1 combines with J gene TRBJ2-5; no clear D. The sample was PBMCs. This clonotype was sampled from a woman aged 40 to 50 in good health. Some clones in this sample may be carry-over from other donors' samples. CDR3 region: CSVDPSIETQYF. As DNA, the CDR3 is TGCAGCGTTGATCCCAGTATTGAGACCCAGTACTTC.